Reported below is one T cell receptor (beta chain). No cognate antigen has been identified for it. Per-base qualities were not stored, and no clone one base away is much larger. The CDR3 covers 18 residues, taking in both the cysteine and the phenylalanine. Here the CDR3 DNA is all that survives: 54 bases in frame from base 1. CDR1 and CDR2, per the germline V gene, are SNHLY and FYNNEI. Trimming leaves V shorter by 5 bases and J shorter by 2 bases, with the junction holding 14 bases beyond the gene matches. This specimen's time point label, interpreted: around 2 years on ibrutinib. For TCR beta library preparation, around 2.1 micrograms of genomic DNA were extracted from the cryopreserved PBMCs. Longitudinal blood samples from CLL patients on ibrutinib monotherapy underwent high-throughput TCR beta sequencing. Patients were enrolled in a phase 2 open-label single-center ibrutinib monotherapy trial.

Each clonotype received, on average, about 10x coverage in deep resolution sequencing performed on a MiSeq, where the target depth lay between 1 in 1 million and 1 in 200,000 T cells. The immunoSEQ hsTCRB Kit was used to generate TCR beta libraries. In the original analysis: The data were analyzed with ImmunoSEQ Analyzer and ImmunoSEQ Data Assistant, and V, D and J gene assignments followed IMGT definitions. Clonality, which ranges from 0 to 1, was calculated by subtracting the normalized Shannon entropy of productive rearrangement frequencies from one. Only overrepresented clonotypes making up at least 0.05% of each patient's repertoire were included in the public clonotype analysis. Thirteen age-matched healthy donor repertoires from immuneACCESS were used as controls for clonality. Entries here come from immuneACCESS through TCRdb and include only in-frame sequences with V and J called. Some clones fail to appear in such tables; in the studies checked, an unresolved V gene covers under half of the shortfall, and the cause of the remainder is unknown. From that table come the V and J calls and clone size; the DNA was used to work out D and trimming. Within this sample are 90,000 to 95,000 clones, with 77% of them counted one time only. Roughly 25% of the sample is held by the ten biggest clonotypes.

The record originates from a study of cytotoxic CD8 clonotypes in ibrutinib-treated CLL (dated by TCRdb to 2020 to 2023). General notes on the study: The cohort was composed of ten to eleven relapsed/refractory and approximately 16 treatment-naive patients; IGHV unmutated status was identified in some 17 patients. Partial responses were observed in about 24 patients and complete responses in 2; after a median follow-up of about 69 months, remission was maintained in approximately 14 patients and progression was observed in approximately 12. Response samples were obtained after a median of approximately 12 months of treatment, with a range of roughly 6 to 40 months. On average, each sample yielded hundreds of thousands of productive templates and over 90,000 productive rearrangements. Longitudinal samples were available for about 30% of the 86 trial participants. Cryopreserved peripheral blood mononuclear cells were collected at three points: before therapy, at response, and at either sustained remission or disease progression. Every remission and progressive disease sample was obtained while ibrutinib was still being received by the patients. Results the study describes overall, beyond this receptor: Public clonotypes were rare and either shrank or stayed stable during treatment, and the rise in clonality at ibrutinib response reflected expansion of private clonotypes. An increase in clonality was observed at ibrutinib response, with clonality remaining stable during sustained remission and falling back toward baseline at progression. Baseline clonality exceeded that of age-matched healthy donors and correlated strongly with circulating CD8+ T-cell counts. Sampling times were not matched between patients in sustained remission and patients whose disease was progressing, and lymph node repertoires were not examined.

Sequenced material: PBMCs, taken after 24 months of ibrutinib treatment. The TCR was taken from a human donor with chronic lymphocytic leukemia. The chain uses TRBV2 and TRBJ2-7; TRBD2 aligns with 11 central bases. The CDR3 reads as follows: CASSSPTTTSGTPYEQYF. The sequence in DNA is TGTGCCAGCAGTTCCCCCACAACGACTAGCGGGACCCCCTACGAGCAGTACTTC.